This T cell receptor (beta chain) was captured in a study of blood T cell repertoires in COVID-19. CDR3 size: 12 residues. Deletions cut 8 bases from V and 10 bases from J, with 17 bases between. The V gene's germline CDR1 is MNHEY and CDR2 SVGAGI. Produced via immunoSEQ multiplex PCR; TCRdb's table is partial and in-frame only. This table has some 270,000 clones, more than 70% appearing once. The TCR was taken from a woman aged 80 or over with COVID-19, enrolled during active disease. Sequenced input: peripheral blood. The J gene is TRBJ2-5, the V gene TRBV6-5, with D hard to call. The CDR3: CASGSGFFDQYF. CDR3 coding DNA: TGTGCCAGCGGGTCAGGTTTCTTTGACCAGTACTTC.